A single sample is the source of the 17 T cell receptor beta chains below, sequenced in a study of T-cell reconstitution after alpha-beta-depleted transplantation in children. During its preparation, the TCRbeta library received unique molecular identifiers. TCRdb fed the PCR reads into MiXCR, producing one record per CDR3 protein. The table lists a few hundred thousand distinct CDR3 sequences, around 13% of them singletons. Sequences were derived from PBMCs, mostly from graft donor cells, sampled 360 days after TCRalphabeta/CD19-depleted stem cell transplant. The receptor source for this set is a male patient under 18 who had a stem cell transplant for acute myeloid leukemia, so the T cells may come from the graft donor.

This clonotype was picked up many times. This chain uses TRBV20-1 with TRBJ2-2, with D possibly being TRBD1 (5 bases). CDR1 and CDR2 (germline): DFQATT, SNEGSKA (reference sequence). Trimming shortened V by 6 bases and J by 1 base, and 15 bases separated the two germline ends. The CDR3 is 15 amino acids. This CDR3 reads CSAQEPAVNTGELFF. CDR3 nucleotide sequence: TGCAGTGCACAGGAACCGGCAGTGAACACCGGGGAGCTGTTTTTT.

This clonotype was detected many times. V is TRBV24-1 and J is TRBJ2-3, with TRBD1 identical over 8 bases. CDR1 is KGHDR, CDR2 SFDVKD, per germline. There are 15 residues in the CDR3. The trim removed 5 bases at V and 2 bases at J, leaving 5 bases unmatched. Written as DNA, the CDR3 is TGTGCCACCAGTGGAGGACAGGGAAACACAGATACGCAGTATTTT. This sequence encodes CATSGGQGNTDTQYF.

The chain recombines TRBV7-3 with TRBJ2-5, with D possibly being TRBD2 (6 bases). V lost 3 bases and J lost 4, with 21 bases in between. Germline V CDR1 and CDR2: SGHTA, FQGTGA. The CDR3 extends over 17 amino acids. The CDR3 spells CASSLGWGGINGETQYF. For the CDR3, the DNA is TGTGCCAGCAGCTTGGGGTGGGGCGGGATTAACGGAGAGACCCAGTACTTC.

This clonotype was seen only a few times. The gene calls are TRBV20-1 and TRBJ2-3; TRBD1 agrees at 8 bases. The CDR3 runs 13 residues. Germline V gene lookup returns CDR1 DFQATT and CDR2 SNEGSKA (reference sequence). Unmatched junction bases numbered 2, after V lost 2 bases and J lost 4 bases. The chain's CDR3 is CSARSDRADTQYF. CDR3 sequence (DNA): TGCAGTGCTAGATCGGACAGGGCAGATACGCAGTATTTT.

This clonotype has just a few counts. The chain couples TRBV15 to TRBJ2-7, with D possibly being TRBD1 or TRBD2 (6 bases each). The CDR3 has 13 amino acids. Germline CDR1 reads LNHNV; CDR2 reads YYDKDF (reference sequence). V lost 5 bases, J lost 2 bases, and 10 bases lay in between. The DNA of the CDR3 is TGTGCCACCAGCGGGGGGCCTACCTACGAGCAGTACTTC. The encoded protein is CATSGGPTYEQYF.

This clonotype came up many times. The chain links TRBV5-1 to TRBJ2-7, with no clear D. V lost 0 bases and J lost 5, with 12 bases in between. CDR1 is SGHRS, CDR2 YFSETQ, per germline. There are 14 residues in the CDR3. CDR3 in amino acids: CASSLVVTPDEQYF. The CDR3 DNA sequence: TGCGCCAGCAGCTTGGTGGTGACCCCGGACGAGCAGTACTTC. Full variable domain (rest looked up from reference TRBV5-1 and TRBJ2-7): KAGVTQTPRYLIKTRGQQVTLSCSPISGHRSVSWYQQTPGQGLQFLFEYFSETQRNKGNFPGRFSGRQFSNSRSEMNVSTLELGDSALYLCASSLVVTPDEQYFGPGTRLTVT.

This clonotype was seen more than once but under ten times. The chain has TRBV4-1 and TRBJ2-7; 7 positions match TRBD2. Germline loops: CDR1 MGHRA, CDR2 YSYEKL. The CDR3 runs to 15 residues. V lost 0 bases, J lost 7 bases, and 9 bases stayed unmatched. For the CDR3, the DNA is TGCGCCAGCAGCCAAGATTGGGGAGGGATGGAGGAGCAGTACTTC. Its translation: CASSQDWGGMEEQYF.

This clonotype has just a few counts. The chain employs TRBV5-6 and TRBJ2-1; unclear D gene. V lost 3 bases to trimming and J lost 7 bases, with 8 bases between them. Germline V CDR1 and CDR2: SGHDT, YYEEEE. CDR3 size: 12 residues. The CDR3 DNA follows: TGTGCCAGCAGCTCACTTAAGAATGAGCAGTTCTTC. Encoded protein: CASSSLKNEQFF.

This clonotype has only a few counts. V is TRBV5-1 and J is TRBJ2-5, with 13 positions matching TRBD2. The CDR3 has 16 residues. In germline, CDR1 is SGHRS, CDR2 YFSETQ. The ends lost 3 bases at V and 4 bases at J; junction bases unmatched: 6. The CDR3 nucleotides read TGCGCCAGCAGCTCTACGGGACTAGCGGGAAGAGAGACCCAGTACTTC. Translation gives CASSSTGLAGRETQYF.

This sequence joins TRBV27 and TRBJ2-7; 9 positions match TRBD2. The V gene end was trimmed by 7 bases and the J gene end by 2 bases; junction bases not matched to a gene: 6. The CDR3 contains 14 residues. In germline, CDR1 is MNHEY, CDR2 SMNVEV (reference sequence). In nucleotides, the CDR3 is TGTGCCAGCAAGAAAGTAGCGGGAGCCTACGAGCAGTACTTC. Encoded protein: CASKKVAGAYEQYF.

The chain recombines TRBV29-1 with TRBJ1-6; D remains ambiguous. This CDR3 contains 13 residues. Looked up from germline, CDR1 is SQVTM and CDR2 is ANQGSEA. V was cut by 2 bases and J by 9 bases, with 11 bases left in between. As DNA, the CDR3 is TGCAGCGTTGAAACGGTGGTAGGTTCACCCCTCCACTTT. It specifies CSVETVVGSPLHF. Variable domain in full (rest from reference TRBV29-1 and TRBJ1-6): SAVISQKPSRDICQRGTSLTIQCQVDSQVTMMFWYRQQPGQSLTLIATANQGSEATYESGFVIDKFPISRPNLTFSTLTVSNMSPEDSSIYLCSVETVVGSPLHFGNGTRLTVT.

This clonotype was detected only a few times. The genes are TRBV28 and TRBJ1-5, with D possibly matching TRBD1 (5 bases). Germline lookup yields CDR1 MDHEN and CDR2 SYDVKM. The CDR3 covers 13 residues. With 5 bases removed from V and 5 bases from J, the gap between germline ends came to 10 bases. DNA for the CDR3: TGTGCCAGCAGTCCAGGGCCACATCAGCCCCAGCATTTT. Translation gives CASSPGPHQPQHF.

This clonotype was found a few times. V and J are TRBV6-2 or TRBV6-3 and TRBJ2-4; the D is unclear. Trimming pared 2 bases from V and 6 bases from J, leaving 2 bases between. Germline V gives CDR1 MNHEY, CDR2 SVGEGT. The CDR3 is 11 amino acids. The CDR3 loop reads CASSYGNIQYF. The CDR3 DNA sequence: TGTGCCAGCAGTTACGGAAACATTCAGTACTTC.

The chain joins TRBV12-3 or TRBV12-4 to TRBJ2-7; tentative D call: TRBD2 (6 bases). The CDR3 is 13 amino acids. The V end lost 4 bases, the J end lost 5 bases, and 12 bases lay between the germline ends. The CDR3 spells CASSSGGRNEQYV. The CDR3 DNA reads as TGTGCCAGCAGTTCCGGGGGACGGAACGAGCAGTACGTC.

CDR3 protein: CASSLGVAGELFF. CDR3 nucleotides: TGTGCCAGCAGCCTGGGGGTAGCCGGGGAGCTGTTTTTT. The J gene is TRBJ2-2, the V gene TRBV6-6, with D perhaps given as TRBD1 or TRBD2 (5 bases each). Trimming stripped 6 bases from V and 6 bases from J, with 11 bases between. The CDR3 loop spans 13 amino acids. The germline V gene encodes CDR1 MNHNY and CDR2 SVGAGI (reference sequence).

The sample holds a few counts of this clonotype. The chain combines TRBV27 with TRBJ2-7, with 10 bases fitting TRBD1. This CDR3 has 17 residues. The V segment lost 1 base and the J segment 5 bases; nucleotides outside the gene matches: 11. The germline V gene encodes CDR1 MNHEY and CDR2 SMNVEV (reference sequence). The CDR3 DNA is TGTGCCAGCAGTTTATTATCGGGACAGGGGATAGGGGACGAGCAGTACTTC. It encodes CASSLLSGQGIGDEQYF.

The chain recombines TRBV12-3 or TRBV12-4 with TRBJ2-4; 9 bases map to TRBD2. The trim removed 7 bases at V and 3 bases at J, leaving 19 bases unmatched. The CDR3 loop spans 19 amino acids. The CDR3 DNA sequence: TGTGCCAGCACCCGACGTGGGCTAGCGGGATATCACGTCAAAAACATTCAGTACTTC. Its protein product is CASTRRGLAGYHVKNIQYF.